What follows are 18 T cell receptor beta chains derived from one specimen sequenced in a study of cytomegalovirus exposure and HLA in healthy donors. The study ran its PCR with 60 Vbeta and 13 Jbeta primers. The repertoire was sequenced with immunoSEQ multiplex PCR; TCRdb's copy has only in-frame clones and lacks some. The table includes under 300,000 clones, around nine tenths detected once. Sample: PBMCs. Receptors originate from a girl aged 2 to 9 in good health and CMV-seronegative.

The chain joins TRBV19 to TRBJ2-3; TRBD2 matches 10 bases. The CDR3 runs to 16 residues. J was trimmed by 5 bases and V by 5 bases; bases with no gene match: 10. Germline V gene sequence: CDR1 LNHDA, CDR2 SQIVND (reference sequence). The CDR3 loop is CASSYQRGGRGDTQYF. CDR3 bases: TGTGCCAGTAGTTACCAGCGGGGGGGCCGGGGAGATACGCAGTATTTT.

The V and J genes are TRBV19 and TRBJ2-1; 8 bases are a match to TRBD2. The CDR3 extends over 14 amino acids. CDR1 and CDR2 from the germline V gene are LNHDA and SQIVND (reference sequence). Germline trimming cut 7 bases from V and 4 bases from J; bases unmatched to any gene: 6. CDR3 amino acids: CASIGSGAYNEQFF. The CDR3 region has the DNA TGTGCCAGTATCGGTAGCGGGGCGTACAATGAGCAGTTCTTC. Looking up the rest from reference TRBV19 and TRBJ2-1 gives the full variable domain: DGGITQSPKYLFRKEGQNVTLSCEQNLNHDAMYWYRQDPGQGLRLIYYSQIVNDFQKGDIAEGYSVSREKKESFPLTVTSAQKNPTAFYLCASIGSGAYNEQFFGPGTRLTVL.

The chain couples TRBV4-1 to TRBJ1-5; perhaps TRBD1 as D (6 bases). Trimming shortened V by 0 bases and J by 1 base, and 10 bases separated the two germline ends. The V gene's germline CDR1 is MGHRA and CDR2 YSYEKL. The CDR3 loop spans 16 amino acids. The CDR3 reads CASSQERGLSNQPQHF. The CDR3, as DNA: TGCGCCAGCAGCCAAGAGAGGGGGTTGAGCAATCAGCCCCAGCATTTT.

The chain is built from TRBV7-8 and TRBJ2-7; 9 nucleotides align to TRBD1. The germline V gene encodes CDR1 SGHVS and CDR2 FQNEAQ. The length of the CDR3 is 14 residues. V lost 4 bases, J lost 5 bases, and 6 bases stayed unmatched. The CDR3 sequence is CASSSGTGLDEQYF. The CDR3 DNA is TGTGCCAGCAGCTCTGGGACAGGGCTAGACGAGCAGTACTTC. Drawing the rest from reference TRBV7-8 and TRBJ2-7, the complete variable domain is GAGVSQSPRYKVAKRGQDVALRCDPISGHVSLFWYQQALGQGPEFLTYFQNEAQLDKSGLPSDRFFAERPEGSVSTLKIQRTQQEDSAVYLCASSSGTGLDEQYFGPGTRLTVT.

The chain joins TRBV28 to TRBJ1-5, with D possibly being TRBD1 (5 bases). The CDR3 loop spans 14 amino acids. Trimming pared 0 bases from V and 5 bases from J, leaving 8 bases between. CDR1 and CDR2 from the germline V gene are MDHEN and SYDVKM. CDR3 region: CASSLWTDYQPQHF. For the CDR3, the DNA is TGTGCCAGCAGTTTATGGACAGATTATCAGCCCCAGCATTTT. Filled out from reference TRBV28 and TRBJ1-5, the complete variable domain reads DVKVTQSSRYLVKRTGEKVFLECVQDMDHENMFWYRQDPGLGLRLIYFSYDVKMKEKGDIPEGYSVSREKKERFSLILESASTNQTSMYLCASSLWTDYQPQHFGDGTRLSIL.

Of note for this clone: A read error may produce the germline difference seen at one junction end. The chain has TRBV7-9 and TRBJ1-3; weak D call: TRBD1 (5 bases). The CDR3 covers 14 residues. Germline loops: CDR1 SEHNR, CDR2 FQNEAQ (reference sequence). CDR3 DNA: TGTTCCAGCAGCTTTACAGGATCGGGAAACACCATATATTTT. As protein: CSSSFTGSGNTIYF.

This clone occurred once. The V gene is TRBV5-5, the J gene TRBJ1-1; D is possibly TRBD1 (5 bases). CDR1 SGHKS and CDR2 YYEKEE come from the germline V gene (reference sequence). This CDR3 has 15 amino acids. Trimming removed 4 bases from V and 7 bases from J, with 20 bases in between. The CDR3 DNA reads TGTGCCAGCAGCCCCGGCGCGGTGATGGGGGGTGAAGCTTTCTTT. Translated: CASSPGAVMGGEAFF.

The rearrangement joins TRBV30 to TRBJ1-1, with 9 bases fitting TRBD1. Trimming cost V 0 bases and J 5 bases; bases outside gene matches: 10. The CDR3 extends over 16 amino acids. CDR1 GTSNPN and CDR2 SVGIG come from the germline V gene (reference sequence). CDR3 nucleotide sequence: TGTGCCTGGAGTGTTGCCGGGACAGGGACTGAAACTGAAGCTTTCTTT. This sequence encodes CAWSVAGTGTETEAFF.

The J gene is TRBJ1-5, the V gene TRBV15; D gene uncertain. V lost 3 bases to trimming and J lost 3 bases, with 15 bases between them. The CDR3 loop spans 16 amino acids. Germline lookup yields CDR1 LNHNV and CDR2 YYDKDF (reference sequence). The CDR3, as DNA: TGTGCCACCAGCAGGGGAGGGCCTCTTTACAATCAGCCCCAGCATTTT. Protein product: CATSRGGPLYNQPQHF.

This chain uses TRBV5-1 with TRBJ2-1; TRBD2 aligns across 10 bases. The ends lost 0 bases at V and 6 bases at J; junction bases unmatched: 6. Germline V gene lookup returns CDR1 SGHRS and CDR2 YFSETQ. The CDR3 is 16 residues long. The CDR3 loop is CASSLDVAGGLNEQFF. As DNA, the CDR3 is TGCGCCAGCAGCTTGGACGTAGCGGGGGGCCTCAATGAGCAGTTCTTC.

The genes are TRBV19 and TRBJ2-7; 10 bases fit TRBD2. This CDR3 region has 16 residues. Germline values: CDR1 LNHDA, CDR2 SQIVND (reference sequence). With V trimmed by 0 bases and J by 3 bases, 5 bases remained unmatched. CDR3 bases: TGTGCCAGTAGTATAGATCCTAGCGGGGGATTCTACGAGCAGTACTTC. Amino acids: CASSIDPSGGFYEQYF.

V is TRBV25-1 and J is TRBJ2-7; 7 nucleotides align to TRBD1. CDR1 MGHDK and CDR2 SYGVNS come from the germline V gene. The CDR3 sequence is 14 residues long. V trimming: 6 bases; J trimming: 0 bases; junction bases outside the gene matches: 5. CDR3 sequence reads: CASSKQGISYEQYF. The CDR3, as DNA: TGTGCCAGCAGCAAACAGGGGATCTCCTACGAGCAGTACTTC.

Notes on this clone: One end of the junction does not line up with germline, which may come from a read error. The V and J genes are TRBV7-9 and TRBJ2-2, with 7 nucleotides matching TRBD2. CDR1 SEHNR and CDR2 FQNEAQ come from the germline V gene (reference sequence). The CDR3 has 16 amino acids. The CDR3 nucleotides read TGTTCCAGCAGCTTAGAGGGGACTATAAGCGCCGGGGAGCTGTTTTTT. Protein product: CSSSLEGTISAGELFF.

The chain carries TRBV9 and TRBJ1-1, with D possibly matching TRBD1 (5 bases). V dropped 1 base and J dropped 6 bases, with 10 bases sitting between them. The CDR3 is 13 residues long. Germline CDR1 is SGDLS and CDR2 is YYNGEE. The DNA for the CDR3 is TGTGCCAGCAGCGTACGCAGGGAATCTGAAGCTTTCTTT. Residues: CASSVRRESEAFF.

The V call is TRBV9, the J call TRBJ2-3; D perhaps matches TRBD2 (6 bases). The CDR3 is made up of 15 amino acids. Germline CDR1 is SGDLS and CDR2 is YYNGEE. V was pared by 0 bases and J by 2 bases, with 10 bases between. CDR3 DNA sequence: TGTGCCAGCAGCGTAGACCGGGGGTACACAGATACGCAGTATTTT. This sequence encodes CASSVDRGYTDTQYF.

The table lists this clone with a count of one. The V and J genes are TRBV2 and TRBJ1-5, with 7 nucleotides matching TRBD1. CDR1 SNHLY and CDR2 FYNNEI come from the germline V gene. CDR3 length: 15 residues. The V gene end was trimmed by 4 bases and the J gene end by 2 bases; junction bases not matched to a gene: 5. The CDR3 protein is CASSGTGGGNQPQHF. The CDR3 coding sequence is TGTGCCAGCAGTGGGACAGGAGGCGGCAATCAGCCCCAGCATTTT.

V and J are TRBV5-4 and TRBJ2-1; D is possibly TRBD1 (5 bases). The V end was cut by 3 bases, the J end by 8 bases, with 21 bases between. CDR3 length: 16 residues. Germline CDR1 and CDR2: SGHNT and YYREEE (reference sequence). In DNA form, the CDR3 reads TGTGCCAGCAGCTCGGGTACAGGACCGCGTAGGGATGAGCAGTTCTTC. Translated: CASSSGTGPRRDEQFF.

V usage is TRBV6-5 and J usage is TRBJ1-1; D gene unclear. The germline CDR1 and CDR2 sequences are MNHEY and SVGAGI. The V end was cut by 7 bases, the J end by 6 bases, with 18 bases between. This CDR3 is 14 amino acids long. The CDR3 here is CASTPPGLSAEAFF. CDR3 DNA sequence: TGTGCCAGCACCCCACCCGGACTTAGCGCTGAAGCTTTCTTT.